This passage covers 6 T cell receptor beta chains from one sample sequenced in a study of vaccination and CD4 T cells after COVID-19. No cognate antigen is known for these TCRs. Treatment described: roughly 11-day PBMC culture with coronavirus spike peptide pools or control peptides (ViraFEST assay). Cultured CD4+ T cell DNA was sequenced using the Oncomine TCR Beta short-read assay. TCRdb ran MiXCR on the PCR reads and lists one entry per CDR3 protein. Among 10,000 or so distinct CDR3 sequences listed, approximately 24% were seen once. Sequenced material: CD4+ T cells from blood, cultured in vitro, taken before SARS-CoV-2 vaccination. The source is a human donor who received a COVID-19 vaccine.

The table lists this clonotype with a few counts. V and J are TRBV11-3 and TRBJ2-5; the D call may be TRBD1 or TRBD2 (5 bases each). CDR1 SGHNT and CDR2 YENEEA come from the germline V gene. CDR3 length: 14 amino acids. V lost 5 bases, J lost 1 base, and 11 bases lay in between. CDR3 amino acids: CASSPGTGQETQYF. In DNA, the CDR3 is TGTGCCAGCAGCCCGGGGACGGGCCAAGAGACCCAGTACTTC. Filled out from reference TRBV11-3 and TRBJ2-5, the complete variable domain reads EAGVVQSPRYKIIEKKQPVAFWCNPISGHNTLYWYLQNLGQGPELLIRYENEEAVDDSQLPKDRFSAERLKGVDSTLKIQPAELGDSAVYLCASSPGTGQETQYFGPGTRLLVL.

The table lists this clonotype with a few counts. The chain recombines TRBV7-9 with TRBJ2-5; D may be TRBD1 (7 bases). The CDR3 length is 16 residues. Trimming removed 5 bases from V and 5 bases from J, with 21 bases in between. Germline lookup yields CDR1 SEHNR and CDR2 FQNEAQ (reference sequence). The CDR3 bases are TGTGCCAGCAGCCTCCCGAGACAGGGCGGGGAGGAGACCCAGTACTTC. Translated, it gives CASSLPRQGGEETQYF.

The chain employs TRBV7-6 and TRBJ1-4; weak D call: TRBD1 (5 bases). This CDR3 is 13 amino acids long. The V gene lost 3 bases and the J gene lost 7 bases, with 9 bases spanning the gap. Looked up from germline, CDR1 is SGHVS and CDR2 is FNYEAQ. Here the CDR3 reads CASSLLRAEKLFF. CDR3 coding DNA: TGTGCCAGCAGCTTGCTCAGGGCTGAAAAACTGTTTTTT.

The chain is built from TRBV20-1 and TRBJ1-5, with D perhaps TRBD1 (5 bases). This CDR3 region has 18 residues. Looked up from germline, CDR1 is DFQATT and CDR2 is SNEGSKA (reference sequence). Deletions cut 0 bases from V and 0 bases from J, with 18 bases between. The CDR3 nucleotides read TGCAGTGCTAGAGATCCGCTTCAGGGCGGTGATAGCAATCAGCCCCAGCATTTT. It yields the protein CSARDPLQGGDSNQPQHF.

The chain is built from TRBV4-2 and TRBJ2-1; 13 bases are a match to TRBD2. The CDR3 length is 15 residues. V gave up 5 bases and J gave up 5 bases; unmatched junction bases: 3. The V gene's germline CDR1 is LGHNA and CDR2 YNFKEQ. CDR3 sequence: CASSKGLAGDNEQFF. DNA for the CDR3: TGTGCCAGCAGCAAAGGACTAGCGGGAGACAATGAGCAGTTCTTC.

This clonotype came up a few times. V usage is TRBV19 and J usage is TRBJ2-2; TRBD2 agrees at 7 bases. With V trimmed by 5 bases and J by 4 bases, 10 bases remained unmatched. Germline values: CDR1 LNHDA, CDR2 SQIVND (reference sequence). The CDR3 is made up of 16 amino acids. Here the CDR3 reads CASSGAGLLSTGELFF. The CDR3 coding sequence is TGTGCCAGTAGTGGAGCGGGACTCTTGTCCACCGGGGAGCTGTTTTTT.